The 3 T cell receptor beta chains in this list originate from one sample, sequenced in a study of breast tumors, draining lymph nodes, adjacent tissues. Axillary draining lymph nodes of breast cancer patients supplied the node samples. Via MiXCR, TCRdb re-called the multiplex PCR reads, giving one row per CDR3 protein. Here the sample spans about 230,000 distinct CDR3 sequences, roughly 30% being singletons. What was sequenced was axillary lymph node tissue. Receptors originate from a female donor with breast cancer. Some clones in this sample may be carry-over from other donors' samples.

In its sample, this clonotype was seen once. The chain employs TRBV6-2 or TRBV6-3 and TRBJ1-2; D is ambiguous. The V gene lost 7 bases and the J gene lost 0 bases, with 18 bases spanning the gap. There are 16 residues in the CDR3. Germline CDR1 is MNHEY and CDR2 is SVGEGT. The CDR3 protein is CASTKEGALANYGYTF. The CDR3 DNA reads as TGTGCCAGCACCAAAGAGGGCGCCTTGGCTAACTATGGCTACACCTTC.

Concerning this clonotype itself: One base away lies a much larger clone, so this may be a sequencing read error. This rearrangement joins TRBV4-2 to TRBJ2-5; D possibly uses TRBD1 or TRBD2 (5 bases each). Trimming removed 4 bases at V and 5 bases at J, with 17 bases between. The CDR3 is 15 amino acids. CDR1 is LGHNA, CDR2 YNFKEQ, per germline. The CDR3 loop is CASSLSGASRETQYF. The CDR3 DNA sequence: TGTGCCAGCAGCCTCTCCGGGGCTTCACGGGAGACCCAGTACTTC.

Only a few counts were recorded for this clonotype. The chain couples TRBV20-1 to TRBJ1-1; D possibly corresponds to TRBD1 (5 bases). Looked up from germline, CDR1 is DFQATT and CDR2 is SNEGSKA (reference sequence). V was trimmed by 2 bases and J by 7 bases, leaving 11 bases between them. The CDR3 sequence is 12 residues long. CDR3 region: CSARQGSGEAFF. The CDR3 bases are TGCAGTGCTAGACAGGGATCGGGTGAAGCTTTCTTT.